The clone carrying this T cell receptor (beta chain) has a handful of counts. Its target is not known. These data originate in a study of T cell repertoires in cytomegalovirus infection. Findings and limits, study-wide: HLA-C-restricted, CMV-specific TCR beta clonotypes were dominant ex vivo.

TCRdb redid the calling of the reads with MiXCR, one entry per CDR3 protein. The table includes 300,000 to 400,000 distinct CDR3 sequences, 15% to 20% detected once. V was shortened by 5 bases and J by 0 bases, with 23 bases between the two germline ends. The CDR3 has 20 amino acids. Germline CDR1 SEHNR, CDR2 FQNEAQ (reference sequence). The clonotype comes from a human donor in good health (CMV status not recorded). Some clones in this sample may be carry-over from other donors' samples. Sequencing input: PBMCs. The chain carries TRBV7-9 and TRBJ2-6, with a tentative D call TRBD1 (6 bases). CDR3 DNA: TGTGCCAGCAGCACCAACCTCTGGACAGCTTCCAACTCTGGGGCCAACGTCCTGACTTTC. As protein: CASSTNLWTASNSGANVLTF.